The clone carrying this TCR beta chain was counted between two and nine times. Its antigen is unknown. The data derive from a study of T cells and Merkel cell carcinoma outcomes. Study conclusions and caveats: In Merkel cell carcinoma, repertoire and T-cell density reportedly predicted outcomes.

Using immunoSEQ multiplex PCR, the repertoire was profiled, and TCRdb retains in-frame clones only, with some absent. The table shows about 6,400 clones, with more than 70% occurring only once. V was pared by 1 base and J by 2 bases, with 9 bases between. Per germline, CDR1 SGHAT and CDR2 FQNNGV. CDR3 size: 14 residues. This clonotype was obtained from a human donor with Merkel cell carcinoma. Some clones in this sample may be carry-over from other donors' samples. The sequenced sample consisted of tumor tissue from Merkel cell carcinoma. The chain links TRBV11-2 to TRBJ2-7; D is uncertain. CDR3 sequence (DNA): TGTGCCAGCAGCTTAGGGCAGATACCCTACGAGCAGTACTTC. The encoded protein is CASSLGQIPYEQYF.